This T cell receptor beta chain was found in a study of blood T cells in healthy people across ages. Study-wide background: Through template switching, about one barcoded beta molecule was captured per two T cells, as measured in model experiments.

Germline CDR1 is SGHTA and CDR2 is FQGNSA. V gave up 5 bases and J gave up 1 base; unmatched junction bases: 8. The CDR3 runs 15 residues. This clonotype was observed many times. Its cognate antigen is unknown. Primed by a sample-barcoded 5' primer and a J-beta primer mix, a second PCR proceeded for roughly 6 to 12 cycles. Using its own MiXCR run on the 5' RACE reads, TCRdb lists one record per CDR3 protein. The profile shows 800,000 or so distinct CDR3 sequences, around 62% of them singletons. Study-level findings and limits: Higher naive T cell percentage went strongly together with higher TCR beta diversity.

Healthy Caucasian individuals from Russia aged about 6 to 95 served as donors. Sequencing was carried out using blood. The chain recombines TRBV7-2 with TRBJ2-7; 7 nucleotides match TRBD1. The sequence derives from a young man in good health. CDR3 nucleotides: TGTGCCAGCAGCCCGGGTGGGACAGTTTCCTACGAGCAGTACTTC. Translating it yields CASSPGGTVSYEQYF.